A selection of T cell receptor beta chains follows, all from one sample in a study of regulatory T cells in long-lasting Graves disease. TCRdb recomputed calls from the multiplex PCR reads with MiXCR, one row per CDR3 protein. Here the sample spans around 400,000 distinct CDR3 sequences, around a fifth being singletons. Material: peripheral blood mononuclear cells (PBMCs), obtained when the disease was refractory, from a patient treated with antithyroid drugs. These receptors were taken from a female donor with Graves disease. CDR3s include the opening cysteine and the closing phenylalanine or tryptophan. The order of the fields is J gene, D gene, V gene, CDR3 length, clone size, CDR3 DNA, CDR3 protein. The D gene is left open where the match is weak. Size values are once, few and many counts, or a class for expanded clones, and some rows have none.

j_call: TRBJ2-2
d_call: TRBD2
v_call: TRBV6-9
cdr3_length: 16
clone_size: .
cdr3_nt: TGTGACAGCAGTTACGGGGCGGGAGGGCTAGCCGGGGAGCTGTTTTTT
cdr3_aa: CDSSYGAGGLAGELFF

j_call: TRBJ1-1
d_call: TRBD1
v_call: TRBV19
cdr3_length: 17
clone_size: .
cdr3_nt: TGTGCCAGTAGTATAGACCGGGACAGGGGGCGAAAGACTGAAGCTTTCTTT
cdr3_aa: CASSIDRDRGRKTEAFF

j_call: TRBJ2-2
d_call: TRBD2
v_call: TRBV7-2
cdr3_length: 15
clone_size: many
cdr3_nt: TGTGCCAGCAGCCGTAGCGGGAGTGGGACCGGGGAGCTGTTTTTT
cdr3_aa: CASSRSGSGTGELFF

j_call: TRBJ2-2
d_call: .
v_call: TRBV11-3
cdr3_length: 17
clone_size: many
cdr3_nt: TGTGCCAGCAGCCGCGAGACGGGGTCCACGAACACCGGGGAGCTGTTTTTT
cdr3_aa: CASSRETGSTNTGELFF

j_call: TRBJ2-1
d_call: .
v_call: TRBV7-7
cdr3_length: 14
clone_size: .
cdr3_nt: TGTGCCAGCAGCTTAGATGCCACTTACAATGAGCAGTTCTTC
cdr3_aa: CASSLDATYNEQFF

j_call: TRBJ2-5
d_call: TRBD1
v_call: TRBV20-1
cdr3_length: 16
clone_size: few
cdr3_nt: TGCAGTGCTAGAGGGAGGACAGGGGGCGGCCAAGAGACCCAGTACTTC
cdr3_aa: CSARGRTGGGQETQYF

j_call: TRBJ2-2
d_call: .
v_call: TRBV11-2
cdr3_length: 10
clone_size: many
cdr3_nt: TGTGCCAGCAGCCTCGGGGAGCTGTTTTTT
cdr3_aa: CASSLGELFF

j_call: TRBJ1-1
d_call: TRBD1
v_call: TRBV3-1
cdr3_length: 14
clone_size: many
cdr3_nt: TGTGCCAGCAGCCACGGACAGGGAGGGACTGAAGCTTTCTTT
cdr3_aa: CASSHGQGGTEAFF

j_call: TRBJ2-7
d_call: .
v_call: TRBV15
cdr3_length: 15
clone_size: few
cdr3_nt: TGTGCCACCAGCAGAGAGGGTTCGGGGTGGCGGGAGCAGTACTTC
cdr3_aa: CATSREGSGWREQYF

j_call: TRBJ1-5
d_call: .
v_call: TRBV20-1
cdr3_length: 13
clone_size: many
cdr3_nt: TGCAGTGCCCCAAGGGGGGATGGGCAGCCCCAGCATTTT
cdr3_aa: CSAPRGDGQPQHF

j_call: TRBJ2-7
d_call: .
v_call: TRBV7-9
cdr3_length: 15
clone_size: few
cdr3_nt: TGTGCCAGCAGCTTAGCGCTCTCCCGGGGAGACGAGCAGTACTTC
cdr3_aa: CASSLALSRGDEQYF

j_call: TRBJ2-7
d_call: .
v_call: TRBV12-3/TRBV12-4
cdr3_length: 18
clone_size: few
cdr3_nt: TGTGCCAGCAGTTTTAGTATCTCTCCAGGTACCGACTCCTACGGGCAGTACTTC
cdr3_aa: CASSFSISPGTDSYGQYF

j_call: TRBJ2-5
d_call: TRBD1
v_call: TRBV27
cdr3_length: 15
clone_size: few
cdr3_nt: TGTGCCAGCTCGCCGTTATCCGGGACAGAAGAGACCCAGTACTTC
cdr3_aa: CASSPLSGTEETQYF

j_call: TRBJ2-7
d_call: TRBD2
v_call: TRBV6-2/TRBV6-3
cdr3_length: 14
clone_size: many
cdr3_nt: TGTGCCAGCAGTCGCGGGACTAGTACCCACGAGCAGTACTTC
cdr3_aa: CASSRGTSTHEQYF

j_call: TRBJ2-3
d_call: TRBD2
v_call: TRBV2
cdr3_length: 18
clone_size: few
cdr3_nt: TGTGCCAGCAGTGAAGCGTATTGGACTAGCGGGAGCACAGATACGCAGTATTTT
cdr3_aa: CASSEAYWTSGSTDTQYF

j_call: TRBJ2-6
d_call: .
v_call: TRBV2
cdr3_length: 15
clone_size: many
cdr3_nt: TGTGCCAGCAGCTATCAGGGGTCTGGGGCCAACGTCCTGACTTTC
cdr3_aa: CASSYQGSGANVLTF

j_call: TRBJ2-1
d_call: .
v_call: TRBV10-1
cdr3_length: 16
clone_size: .
cdr3_nt: TGCGCCAGCAGTGAGTCTATCGGGGGCACCTACAATGAGCAGTTCTTC
cdr3_aa: CASSESIGGTYNEQFF

j_call: TRBJ2-5
d_call: TRBD2
v_call: TRBV9
cdr3_length: 16
clone_size: .
cdr3_nt: TGTGCCAGCAGCGCCTGGGGACTAGCGGTGCAAGAGACCCAGTACTTC
cdr3_aa: CASSAWGLAVQETQYF